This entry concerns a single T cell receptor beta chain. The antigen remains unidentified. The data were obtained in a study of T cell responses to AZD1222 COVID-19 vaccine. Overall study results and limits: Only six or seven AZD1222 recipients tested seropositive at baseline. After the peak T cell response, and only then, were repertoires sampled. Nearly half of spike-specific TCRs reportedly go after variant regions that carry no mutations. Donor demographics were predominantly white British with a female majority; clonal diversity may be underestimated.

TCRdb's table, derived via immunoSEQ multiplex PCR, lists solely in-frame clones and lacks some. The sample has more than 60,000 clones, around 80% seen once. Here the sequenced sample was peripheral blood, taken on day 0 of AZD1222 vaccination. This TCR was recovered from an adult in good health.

As DNA, the CDR3 is TGTGCCAGCAGCTTAAGGTCGGTCCGCGGGGGGTCTTACAATGAGCAGTTCTTC. Protein sequence: CASSLRSVRGGSYNEQFF. The V call is TRBV7-3, the J call TRBJ2-1; 8 bases are shared with TRBD2. The V and J ends lost 1 base and 4 bases, in that order; junction bases with no gene match: 12. The germline V gene has CDR1 SGHTA and CDR2 FQGTGA. CDR3 length equals 18 residues.